This T cell receptor (beta chain) was identified in a study of response to subunit inactivated influenza vaccine. CDR3 length: 12 amino acids. Germline values: CDR1 MNHEY, CDR2 SVGEGT. The V end lost 2 bases, the J end lost 7 bases, and 6 bases lay between the germline ends. TCRdb re-derived calls from the RT-PCR reads in MiXCR, one entry per CDR3 protein. Of 430,000 or so distinct CDR3 sequences detected, roughly 9.8% appear once; the ten largest clones hold roughly 12%. The table lists this clonotype with many counts. The sample consisted of PBMCs from blood, taken roughly 6 weeks after vaccination. This clonotype was obtained from a man in his fifties who received an inactivated influenza vaccine. V and J are TRBV6-2 or TRBV6-3 and TRBJ2-1; the D is unclear. The CDR3, as DNA: TGTGCCAGCAGTTACGAGCCTAATGAGCAGTTCTTC. As protein: CASSYEPNEQFF.